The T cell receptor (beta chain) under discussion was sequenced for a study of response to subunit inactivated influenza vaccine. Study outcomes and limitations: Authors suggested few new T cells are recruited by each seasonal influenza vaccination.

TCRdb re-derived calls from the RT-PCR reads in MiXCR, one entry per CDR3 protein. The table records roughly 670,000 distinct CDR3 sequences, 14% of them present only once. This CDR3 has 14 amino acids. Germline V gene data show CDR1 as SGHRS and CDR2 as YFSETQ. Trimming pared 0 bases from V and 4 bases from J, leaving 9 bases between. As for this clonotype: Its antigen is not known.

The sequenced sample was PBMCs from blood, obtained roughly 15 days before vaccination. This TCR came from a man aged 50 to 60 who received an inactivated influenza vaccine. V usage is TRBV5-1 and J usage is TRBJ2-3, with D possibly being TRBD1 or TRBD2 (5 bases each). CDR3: CASSLERGPDTQYF. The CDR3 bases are TGCGCCAGCAGCTTGGAGAGGGGCCCAGATACGCAGTATTTT.